This TCR beta chain originates from a study of OX40 agonist ivuxolimab in advanced cancers. Study findings and constraints: Antigen specificity remained undetermined for the expanded peripheral T cells.

This clone was counted once. The antigen is unknown. Sampled blood was obtained at baseline, cycle 4 day 1, and cycle 7 day 1. Using immunoSEQ multiplex PCR, the repertoire was profiled, and TCRdb retains in-frame clones only, with some absent. The profile covers roughly 56,000 clones, with around 86% appearing a single time and 2% to 3% taken by the ten largest. The CDR3 totals 16 residues. CDR1 and CDR2 from the germline V gene are SGHRS and YFSETQ. The V segment lost 4 bases and the J segment 3 bases; nucleotides outside the gene matches: 9. This clonotype was obtained from an adult with an advanced solid tumor such as melanoma, head and neck, liver or kidney cancer. The sequences come from CD4+ or CD8+ T cells sorted from blood, collected in a trial of the OX40 agonist ivuxolimab. This sequence joins TRBV5-1 and TRBJ2-2, with 7 bases identical to TRBD1. CDR3 in amino acids: CASSPRVGQYTGELFF. Written as DNA, the CDR3 is TGCGCCAGCAGCCCAAGGGTGGGACAGTACACCGGGGAGCTGTTTTTT.